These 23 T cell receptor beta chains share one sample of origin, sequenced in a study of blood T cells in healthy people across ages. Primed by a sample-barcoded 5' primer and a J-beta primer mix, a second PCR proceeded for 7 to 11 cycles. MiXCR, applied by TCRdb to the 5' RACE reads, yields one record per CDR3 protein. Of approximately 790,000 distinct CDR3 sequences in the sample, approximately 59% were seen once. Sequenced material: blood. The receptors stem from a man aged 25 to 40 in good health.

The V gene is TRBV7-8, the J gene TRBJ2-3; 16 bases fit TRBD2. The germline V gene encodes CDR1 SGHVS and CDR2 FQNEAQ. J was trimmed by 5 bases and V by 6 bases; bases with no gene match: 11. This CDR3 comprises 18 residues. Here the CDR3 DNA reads TGTGCCAGCAGTTTTGCATCCGGGACTAGCGGGGGGGGAGATACGCAGTATTTT. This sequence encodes CASSFASGTSGGGDTQYF. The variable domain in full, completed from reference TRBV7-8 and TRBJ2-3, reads GAGVSQSPRYKVAKRGQDVALRCDPISGHVSLFWYQQALGQGPEFLTYFQNEAQLDKSGLPSDRFFAERPEGSVSTLKIQRTQQEDSAVYLCASSFASGTSGGGDTQYFGPGTRLTVL.

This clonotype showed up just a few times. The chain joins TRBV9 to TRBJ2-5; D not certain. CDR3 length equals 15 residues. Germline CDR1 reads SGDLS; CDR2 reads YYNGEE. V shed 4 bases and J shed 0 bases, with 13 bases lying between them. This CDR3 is CASSSHSGYQETQYF. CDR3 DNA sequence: TGTGCCAGCAGCTCCCACTCCGGCTACCAAGAGACCCAGTACTTC.

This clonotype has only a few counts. The CDR3: CASSQVGDSSTDTQYF. The CDR3 DNA follows: TGTGCCAGCAGCCAAGTTGGGGACAGCAGCACAGATACGCAGTATTTT. The chain recombines TRBV4-2 with TRBJ2-3, with 7 bases identical to TRBD1. The CDR3 is made up of 16 amino acids. The junction had 4 bases not matched to a gene; V was cut back by 1 base and J by 0 bases. Germline CDR1 reads LGHNA; CDR2 reads YNFKEQ.

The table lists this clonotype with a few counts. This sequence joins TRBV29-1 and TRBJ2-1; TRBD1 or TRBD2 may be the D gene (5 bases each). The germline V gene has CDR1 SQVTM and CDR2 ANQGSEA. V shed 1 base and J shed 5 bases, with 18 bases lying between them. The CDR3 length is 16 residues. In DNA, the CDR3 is TGCAGCGTTGAAGGCCCCCGGGGCAGGGCCCACAATGAGCAGTTCTTC. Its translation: CSVEGPRGRAHNEQFF.

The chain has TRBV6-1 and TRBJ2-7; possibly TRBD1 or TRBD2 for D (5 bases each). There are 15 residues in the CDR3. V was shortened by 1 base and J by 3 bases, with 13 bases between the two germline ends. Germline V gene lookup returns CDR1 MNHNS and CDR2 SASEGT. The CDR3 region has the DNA TGTGCCAGCAGTGAAGGAGAGGGGTCGATCTACGAGCAGTACTTC. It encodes CASSEGEGSIYEQYF.

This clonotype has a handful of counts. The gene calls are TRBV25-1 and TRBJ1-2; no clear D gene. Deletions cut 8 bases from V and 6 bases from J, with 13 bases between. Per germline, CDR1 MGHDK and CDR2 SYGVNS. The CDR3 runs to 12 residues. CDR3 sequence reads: CASGLVPDGYTF. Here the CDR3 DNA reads TGTGCCAGCGGACTGGTCCCGGATGGCTACACCTTC.

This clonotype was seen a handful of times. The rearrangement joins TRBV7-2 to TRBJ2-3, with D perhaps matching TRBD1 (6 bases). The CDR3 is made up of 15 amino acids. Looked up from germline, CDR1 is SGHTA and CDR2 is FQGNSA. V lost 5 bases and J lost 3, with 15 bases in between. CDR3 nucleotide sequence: TGTGCCAGCAGCACACCGCGAGGGACAACAGATACGCAGTATTTT. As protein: CASSTPRGTTDTQYF.

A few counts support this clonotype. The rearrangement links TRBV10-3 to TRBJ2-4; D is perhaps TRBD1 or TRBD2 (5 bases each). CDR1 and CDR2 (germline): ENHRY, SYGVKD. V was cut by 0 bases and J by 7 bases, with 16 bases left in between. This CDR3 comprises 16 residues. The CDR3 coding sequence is TGTGCCATCAGTGAGTCAGCAGGGACGGAATGGAACATTCAGTACTTC. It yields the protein CAISESAGTEWNIQYF.

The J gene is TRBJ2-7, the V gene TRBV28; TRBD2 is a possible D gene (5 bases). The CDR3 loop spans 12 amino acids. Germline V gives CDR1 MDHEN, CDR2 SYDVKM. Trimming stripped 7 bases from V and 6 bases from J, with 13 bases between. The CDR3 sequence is CASTSRVREQYF. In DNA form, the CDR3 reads TGTGCCAGCACCTCGAGGGTCCGCGAGCAGTACTTC.

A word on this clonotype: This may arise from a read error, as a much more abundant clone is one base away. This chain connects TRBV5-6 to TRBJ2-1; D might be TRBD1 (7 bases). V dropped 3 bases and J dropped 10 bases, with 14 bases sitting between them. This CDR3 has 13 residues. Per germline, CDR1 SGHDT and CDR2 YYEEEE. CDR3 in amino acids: CASSSTGRYEQFF. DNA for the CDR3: TGTGCCAGCAGCTCGACAGGGAGGTACGAGCAGTTCTTC.

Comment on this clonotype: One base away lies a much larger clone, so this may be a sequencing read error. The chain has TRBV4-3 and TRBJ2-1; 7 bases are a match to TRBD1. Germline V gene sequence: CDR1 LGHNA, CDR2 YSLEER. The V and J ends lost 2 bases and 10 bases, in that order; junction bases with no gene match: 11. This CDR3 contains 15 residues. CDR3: CASSQYRDSAYEQFF. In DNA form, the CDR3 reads TGCGCCAGCAGCCAATACCGGGACAGCGCCTACGAGCAGTTCTTC.

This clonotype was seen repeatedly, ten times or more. The CDR3 loop reads CASSATSVVYNEQFF. CDR3 coding DNA: TGTGCCAGCAGCGCCACTAGCGTAGTCTACAATGAGCAGTTCTTC. V is TRBV9 and J is TRBJ2-1, with TRBD2 matching over 7 bases. This CDR3 contains 15 residues. The V and J ends lost 3 bases and 3 bases, in that order; junction bases with no gene match: 6. Germline V lookup: CDR1 SGDLS, CDR2 YYNGEE.

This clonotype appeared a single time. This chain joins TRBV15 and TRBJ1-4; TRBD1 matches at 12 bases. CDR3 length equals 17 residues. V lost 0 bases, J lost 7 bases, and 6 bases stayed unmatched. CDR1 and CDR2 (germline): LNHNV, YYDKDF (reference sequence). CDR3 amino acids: CATSRDGTGGAGEKLFF. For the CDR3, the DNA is TGTGCCACCAGCAGAGATGGGACAGGGGGCGCCGGTGAAAAACTGTTTTTT.

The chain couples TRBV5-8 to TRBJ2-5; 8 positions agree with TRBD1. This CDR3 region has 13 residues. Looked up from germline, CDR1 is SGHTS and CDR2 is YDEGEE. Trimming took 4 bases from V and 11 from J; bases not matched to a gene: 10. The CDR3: CASSKGQVGEQYF. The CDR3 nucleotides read TGTGCCAGCAGCAAGGGACAGGTTGGGGAGCAGTACTTC.

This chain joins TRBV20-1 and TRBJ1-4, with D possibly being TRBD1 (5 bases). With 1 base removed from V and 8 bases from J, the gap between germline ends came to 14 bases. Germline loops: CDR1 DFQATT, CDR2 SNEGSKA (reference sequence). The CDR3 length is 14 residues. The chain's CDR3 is CSARVWGWEEKLFF. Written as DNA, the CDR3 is TGCAGTGCTAGAGTGTGGGGGTGGGAGGAAAAACTGTTTTTT.

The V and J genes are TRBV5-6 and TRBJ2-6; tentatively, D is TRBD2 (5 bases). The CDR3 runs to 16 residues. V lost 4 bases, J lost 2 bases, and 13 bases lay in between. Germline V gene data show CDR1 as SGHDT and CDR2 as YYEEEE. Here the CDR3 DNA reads TGTGCCAGCAGCCCTCGGGGAAGGGCTGGGGCCAACGTCCTGACTTTC. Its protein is CASSPRGRAGANVLTF.

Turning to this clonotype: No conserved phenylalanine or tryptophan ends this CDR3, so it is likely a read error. For the CDR3, the DNA is TGCAGTGCTAGCTCGAGCGGGGGACTCTACAATGAGCAGTTCTTG. Protein product: CSASSSGGLYNEQFL. This chain links TRBV20-1 with TRBJ2-1, with TRBD2 matching over 8 bases. V was clipped by 3 bases and J by 3 bases; unmatched bases: 7. The CDR3 loop spans 15 amino acids. The V gene's germline CDR1 is DFQATT and CDR2 SNEGSKA (reference sequence).

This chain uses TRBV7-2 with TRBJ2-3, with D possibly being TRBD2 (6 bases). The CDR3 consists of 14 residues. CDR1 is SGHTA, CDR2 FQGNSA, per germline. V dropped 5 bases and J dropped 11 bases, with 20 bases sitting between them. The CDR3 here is CASSISGVAYEQYF. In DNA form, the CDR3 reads TGTGCCAGCAGCATCTCGGGGGTGGCCTACGAGCAGTATTTT.

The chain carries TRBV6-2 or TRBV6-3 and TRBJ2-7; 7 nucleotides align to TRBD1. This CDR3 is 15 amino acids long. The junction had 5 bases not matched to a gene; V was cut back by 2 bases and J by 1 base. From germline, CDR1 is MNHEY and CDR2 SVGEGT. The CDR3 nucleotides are TGTGCCAGCAGTTACGAAGGGGGCAAATCCTACGAGCAGTACTTC. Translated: CASSYEGGKSYEQYF.

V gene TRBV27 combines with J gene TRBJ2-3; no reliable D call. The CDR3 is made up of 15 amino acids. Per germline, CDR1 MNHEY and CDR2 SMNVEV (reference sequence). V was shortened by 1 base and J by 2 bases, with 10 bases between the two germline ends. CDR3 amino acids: CASSLYLTPTDTQYF. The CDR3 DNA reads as TGTGCCAGCAGTTTATATCTAACCCCCACAGATACGCAGTATTTT.

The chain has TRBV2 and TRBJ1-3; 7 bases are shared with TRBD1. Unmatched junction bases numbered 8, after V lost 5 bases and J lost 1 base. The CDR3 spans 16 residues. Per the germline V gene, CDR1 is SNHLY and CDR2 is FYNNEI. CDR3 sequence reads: CASSRQTGRSGNTIYF. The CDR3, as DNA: TGTGCCAGCAGTCGACAGACAGGGCGATCTGGAAACACCATATATTTT.

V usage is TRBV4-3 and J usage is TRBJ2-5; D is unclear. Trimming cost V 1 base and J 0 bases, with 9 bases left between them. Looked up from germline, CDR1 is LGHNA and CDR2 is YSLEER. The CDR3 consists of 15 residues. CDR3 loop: CASSQGHGNQETQYF. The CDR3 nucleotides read TGCGCCAGCAGCCAAGGTCACGGCAACCAAGAGACCCAGTACTTC.

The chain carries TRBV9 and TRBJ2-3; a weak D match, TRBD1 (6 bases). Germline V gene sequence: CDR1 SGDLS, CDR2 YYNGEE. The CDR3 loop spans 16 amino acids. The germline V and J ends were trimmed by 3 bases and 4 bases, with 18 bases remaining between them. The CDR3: CASSALQDRSPDTQYF. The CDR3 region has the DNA TGTGCCAGCAGCGCCCTACAAGACAGGAGCCCAGATACGCAGTATTTT.